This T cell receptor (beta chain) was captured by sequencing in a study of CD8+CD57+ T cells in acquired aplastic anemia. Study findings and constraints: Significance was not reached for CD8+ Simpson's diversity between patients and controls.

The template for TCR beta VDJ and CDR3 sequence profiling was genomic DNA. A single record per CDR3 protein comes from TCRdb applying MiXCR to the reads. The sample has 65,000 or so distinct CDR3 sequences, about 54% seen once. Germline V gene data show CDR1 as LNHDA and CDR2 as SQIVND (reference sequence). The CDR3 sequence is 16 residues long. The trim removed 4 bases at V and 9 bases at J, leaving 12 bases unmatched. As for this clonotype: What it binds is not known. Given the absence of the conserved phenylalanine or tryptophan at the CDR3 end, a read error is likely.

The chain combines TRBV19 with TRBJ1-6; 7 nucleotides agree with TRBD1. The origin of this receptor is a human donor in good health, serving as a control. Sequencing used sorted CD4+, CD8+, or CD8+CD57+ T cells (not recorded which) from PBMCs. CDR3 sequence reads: CASSKGGGGKGSPLHL. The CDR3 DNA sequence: TGTGCCAGTAGTAAAGGAGGAGGGGGCAAAGGTTCACCCCTCCACCTT.